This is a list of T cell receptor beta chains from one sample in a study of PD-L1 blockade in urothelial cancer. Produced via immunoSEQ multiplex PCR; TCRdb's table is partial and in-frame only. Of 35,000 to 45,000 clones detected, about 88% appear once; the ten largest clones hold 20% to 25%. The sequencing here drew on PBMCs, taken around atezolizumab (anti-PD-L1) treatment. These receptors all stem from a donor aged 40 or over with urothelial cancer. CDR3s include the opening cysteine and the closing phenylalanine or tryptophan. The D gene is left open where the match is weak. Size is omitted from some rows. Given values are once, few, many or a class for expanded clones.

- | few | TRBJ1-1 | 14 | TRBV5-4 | TGTGCCAGCAGCGGGAGCGACGGGAACACTGAAGCTTTCTTT | CASSGSDGNTEAFF
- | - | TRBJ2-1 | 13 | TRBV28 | TGTGCCAGCAGTCGCTCTAGCTACAATGAGCAGTTCTTC | CASSRSSYNEQFF
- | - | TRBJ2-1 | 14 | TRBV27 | TGTGCCAGCAGTTTATCGATTGGGGGGAATGAGCAGTTCTTC | CASSLSIGGNEQFF
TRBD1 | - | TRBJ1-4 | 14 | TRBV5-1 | TGCGCCAGCACCCCGGGACAGGACAATGAAAAACTGTTTTTT | CASTPGQDNEKLFF
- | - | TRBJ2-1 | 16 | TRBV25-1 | TGTGCCAGCAGTGACCCAGGGCGGCAGGGGAGTGATGAGCAGTTCTTC | CASSDPGRQGSDEQFF
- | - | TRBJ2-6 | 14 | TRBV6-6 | TGTGCCAGCAGTCAGGGTGGTGGGGCCAACGTCCTGACTTTC | CASSQGGGANVLTF
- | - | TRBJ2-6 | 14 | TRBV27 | TGTGCCAGCACAGGGTTGTCTGGGGCCAACGTCCTGACTTTC | CASTGLSGANVLTF
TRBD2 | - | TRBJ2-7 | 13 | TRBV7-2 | TGTGCCAGCGGGCGGGAGCCCCCCTACGAGCAGTACTTC | CASGREPPYEQYF
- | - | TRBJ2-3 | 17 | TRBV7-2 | TGTGCCAGCAGCCACCCCCACTCGAGCGGGAGCACAGATACGCAGTATTTT | CASSHPHSSGSTDTQYF
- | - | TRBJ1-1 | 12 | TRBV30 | TGTGCCTGGAGCCCAGGGCCTAGTGAAGCTTTCTTT | CAWSPGPSEAFF